The 10 T cell receptor beta chains reported below all come from one sample, sequenced in a study of T cell changes during pregnancy in multiple sclerosis. TCRdb's table, derived via immunoSEQ multiplex PCR, lists solely in-frame clones and lacks some. This table holds tens of thousands of clones, around 92% found once. This specimen was peripheral blood, taken in the third trimester of pregnancy. All receptors derive from a female donor in good health, enrolled as a control in a pregnancy study.

The chain joins TRBV15 to TRBJ1-6; maybe TRBD1 (6 bases). Trimming left V 1 base short and J 10 bases short, with 14 bases between. The CDR3 is 15 amino acids. The germline CDR1 and CDR2 sequences are LNHNV and YYDKDF (reference sequence). The CDR3 DNA follows: TGTGCCACCAGCAGAGGGGATCCAACAGGGTCACCCCTCCACTTT. Its translation is CATSRGDPTGSPLHF.

The chain has TRBV10-3 and TRBJ2-3, with 11 bases lining up with TRBD1. Per the germline V gene, CDR1 is ENHRY and CDR2 is SYGVKD. V lost 10 bases, J lost 0 bases, and 15 bases stayed unmatched. This CDR3 is 18 amino acids long. CDR3 residues: CATLDGTGGVLSTDTQYF. In DNA form, the CDR3 reads TGTGCCACCCTTGATGGGACAGGGGGAGTTTTGAGCACAGATACGCAGTATTTT.

The rearrangement joins TRBV7-2 to TRBJ1-1; TRBD1 matches 7 bases. J gave up 8 bases and V 4 bases, and 7 bases lay outside the gene matches. This CDR3 is built from 13 residues. CDR1 SGHTA and CDR2 FQGNSA come from the germline V gene. The CDR3: CASSYSTGREAFF. Here the CDR3 DNA reads TGTGCCAGCAGCTATTCGACAGGGAGGGAAGCTTTCTTT.

This clone came up once. The chain employs TRBV7-3 and TRBJ2-3; TRBD2 matches at 7 bases. V shed 4 bases and J 2 bases; nucleotides not matched to a gene: 6. Germline V lookup: CDR1 SGHTA, CDR2 FQGTGA. This CDR3 region has 15 residues. This CDR3 reads CASSSDGGFTDTQYF. In nucleotides, the CDR3 is TGTGCCAGCAGCTCTGACGGGGGGTTCACAGATACGCAGTATTTT.

This clone occurred a few times. This chain connects TRBV7-2 to TRBJ2-1; D gene unclear. CDR3 length: 12 residues. Germline-derived CDR1 and CDR2 are SGHTA and FQGNSA. The V gene lost 5 bases and the J gene lost 9 bases, with 11 bases spanning the gap. CDR3 region: CASSDFFSEQFF. Written as DNA, the CDR3 is TGTGCCAGCAGCGACTTCTTCAGTGAGCAGTTCTTC.

This chain uses TRBV6-5 with TRBJ1-6, with 9 bases identical to TRBD1. The CDR3 spans 14 residues. With V trimmed by 5 bases and J by 7 bases, 3 bases remained unmatched. The germline V gene encodes CDR1 MNHEY and CDR2 SVGAGI. CDR3 bases: TGTGCCAGCAGTCTGGGACAGGGCAATTCACCCCTCCACTTT. Encoded protein: CASSLGQGNSPLHF.

This chain links TRBV28 with TRBJ2-7; D might be TRBD2 (6 bases). Germline V gene lookup returns CDR1 MDHEN and CDR2 SYDVKM. Trimming stripped 5 bases from V and 0 bases from J, with 11 bases between. The CDR3 is 14 amino acids. CDR3 amino acids: CASSTSWASYEQYF. CDR3 sequence (DNA): TGTGCCAGCAGTACTAGCTGGGCCTCCTACGAGCAGTACTTC.

This clone was observed a single time. The chain couples TRBV11-2 to TRBJ2-5, with TRBD2 identical over 9 bases. The length of the CDR3 is 16 residues. Trimming cost V 0 bases and J 5 bases; bases outside gene matches: 7. Germline CDR1 is SGHAT and CDR2 is FQNNGV. Written as DNA, the CDR3 is TGTGCCAGCAGCTTAGACCCCGGGACTAGCCGGGAGACCCAGTACTTC. It is translated as CASSLDPGTSRETQYF.

The chain is built from TRBV2 and TRBJ2-5; 8 bases align to TRBD1. The CDR3 has 13 amino acids. Trimming removed 6 bases from V and 4 bases from J; junction bases left unmatched: 4. Germline V gives CDR1 SNHLY, CDR2 FYNNEI. This chain's CDR3 is CASRETGVETQYF. In nucleotides, the CDR3 is TGTGCCAGCAGAGAGACAGGGGTAGAGACCCAGTACTTC.

The chain joins TRBV30 to TRBJ2-5; 8 bases align to TRBD2. From germline, CDR1 is GTSNPN and CDR2 SVGIG (reference sequence). V lost 1 base, J lost 6 bases, and 4 bases stayed unmatched. The CDR3 length is 13 residues. CDR3 sequence reads: CAWSAGTRQTQYF. The CDR3 DNA reads TGTGCCTGGAGTGCCGGGACTAGGCAGACCCAGTACTTC.